This is a list of T cell receptor beta chains from one sample in a study of T-cell memory formation after mild COVID-19. TCRdb redid the calling of the 5' RACE reads with MiXCR, one entry per CDR3 protein. The top ten hold about 11% of the sample, which has under 650,000 distinct CDR3 sequences, roughly 18% seen once. Sequencing was performed on PBMCs or a T cell subset sorted from them (not recorded which). These TCRs come from an adult woman who had mild COVID-19 (a few samples of this study predate the infection). Cell type and time point are not known. Both conserved end residues are part of each CDR3. D genes are given only for firm matches. Where a row states a size, it is once, few, many or the class of an expanded clone; other rows omit it.

v_gene,j_gene,abundance,d_gene,CDR3aa,CDR3nt
TRBV20-1,TRBJ1-2,few,TRBD1,CSAEGARNYGYTF,TGCAGTGCTGAGGGGGCCAGGAACTATGGCTACACCTTC
TRBV18,TRBJ2-3,few,NA,CASSPPSTADTQYF,TGTGCCAGCTCACCACCGTCGACAGCAGATACGCAGTATTTT
TRBV4-1,TRBJ2-7,few,TRBD1,CASSQDGTGAYEQYF,TGCGCCAGCAGCCAAGATGGGACAGGGGCCTACGAGCAGTACTTC
TRBV5-1,TRBJ2-2,NA,TRBD1,CASSWTGGTNTGELFF,TGCGCCAGCAGCTGGACAGGGGGGACTAACACCGGGGAGCTGTTTTTT
TRBV19,TRBJ2-6,NA,TRBD1,CASTDRGKTGANVLTF,TGTGCCAGTACTGACAGGGGAAAAACTGGGGCCAACGTCCTGACTTTC
TRBV27,TRBJ1-1,NA,NA,CASSILPNTANTEAFF,TGTGCCAGCAGCATACTCCCCAACACAGCGAACACTGAAGCTTTCTTT
TRBV7-2,TRBJ2-1,NA,NA,CASVALAGYNEQFF,TGTGCCAGCGTCGCGTTGGCGGGGTACAATGAGCAGTTCTTC
TRBV19,TRBJ1-1,NA,NA,CASNSVGRGMNTEAFF,TGTGCCAGTAACTCGGTTGGGAGGGGCATGAACACTGAAGCTTTCTTT
TRBV18,TRBJ2-1,many,TRBD2,CASSPTGGQEQFF,TGTGCCAGCTCACCCACGGGGGGGCAAGAGCAGTTCTTC
TRBV19,TRBJ2-3,few,TRBD2,CASSPAASGRAGVDTQYF,TGTGCCAGTAGTCCGGCGGCTAGCGGGAGAGCCGGCGTAGATACGCAGTATTTT
TRBV20-1,TRBJ1-1,many,NA,CSAREQVYTEAFF,TGCAGTGCTAGAGAACAGGTATACACTGAAGCTTTCTTT
TRBV7-9,TRBJ2-7,NA,NA,CASSSPEWDSYEQYF,TGTGCCAGCAGCTCGCCCGAGTGGGACTCCTACGAGCAGTACTTC
TRBV20-1,TRBJ1-6,NA,TRBD1,CSARQGRYNSPLHF,TGCAGTGCTCGACAGGGCCGATATAATTCACCCCTCCACTTT
TRBV6-5,TRBJ2-7,few,TRBD1,CASRPTGTGLEQYF,TGTGCCAGCAGACCGACAGGGACAGGGCTCGAGCAGTACTTC
TRBV7-6,TRBJ1-3,few,TRBD1,CASSLYQQGTGNTIYF,TGTGCCAGCAGCTTGTATCAACAGGGGACTGGAAACACCATATATTTT
TRBV10-3,TRBJ2-7,NA,TRBD1,CAIRDAGTGYEQYF,TGTGCCATCAGGGACGCCGGGACAGGCTACGAGCAGTACTTC
TRBV5-6,TRBJ2-7,few,NA,CASSLFLVAGGTYEQYF,TGTGCCAGCAGCTTGTTTCTCGTGGCCGGGGGAACCTACGAGCAGTACTTC
TRBV3-1,TRBJ2-5,few,NA,CASSHRSGVVETQYF,TGTGCCAGCAGCCACCGTTCGGGGGTGGTGGAGACCCAGTACTTC
TRBV12-3/TRBV12-4,TRBJ2-3,NA,NA,CASGVARPDTQYF,TGTGCCAGCGGGGTAGCCCGGCCAGATACGCAGTATTTT
TRBV29-1,TRBJ1-1,many,NA,CSVALLATANTEAFF,TGCAGCGTTGCCCTTTTGGCCACGGCGAACACTGAAGCTTTCTTT
TRBV10-3,TRBJ2-3,NA,TRBD2,CAIRSGLVPSTDTQYF,TGTGCCATCAGATCCGGACTAGTCCCTAGCACAGATACGCAGTATTTT
TRBV20-1,TRBJ2-2,NA,NA,CSAIQGWTGELFF,TGCAGTGCGATACAGGGCTGGACCGGGGAGCTGTTTTTT
TRBV20-1,TRBJ1-2,few,NA,CSARDYTGEYGYTF,TGCAGTGCTAGAGATTACACAGGCGAATATGGCTACACCTTC
TRBV7-9,TRBJ2-3,once,NA,CASSLGPSTDTKYF,TGTGCCAGCAGCTTAGGCCCGAGCACAGATACGAAGTATTTT
TRBV3-1,TRBJ1-4,NA,NA,CASSHAGAFREKLFF,TGTGCCAGCAGCCATGCGGGGGCCTTTAGGGAAAAACTGTTTTTT
TRBV9,TRBJ2-3,many,NA,CASSGSVASTDTQYF,TGTGCCAGCAGCGGTTCGGTCGCTAGCACAGATACGCAGTATTTT
TRBV12-3/TRBV12-4,TRBJ1-3,NA,NA,CASSLYRGSSGNTIYF,TGTGCCAGCAGTTTATATCGGGGAAGTTCTGGAAACACCATATATTTT
TRBV7-9,TRBJ2-2,many,NA,CASSPGTAVGNTGELFF,TGTGCCAGCAGCCCCGGGACCGCTGTAGGAAACACCGGGGAGCTGTTTTTT
TRBV15,TRBJ1-2,few,NA,CATSKRQANYGYTF,TGTGCCACCAGCAAACGACAGGCCAACTATGGCTACACCTTC
TRBV5-1,TRBJ2-7,many,TRBD1,CASSVRDRDHEQYF,TGCGCCAGCAGCGTCCGGGACAGGGACCACGAGCAGTACTTC
TRBV30,TRBJ2-7,NA,TRBD1,CAALTGDTVYEQYF,TGTGCCGCACTGACAGGGGACACCGTCTATGAGCAGTACTTC
TRBV11-2,TRBJ2-3,few,NA,CASSLVRVGERDTQYF,TGTGCCAGCAGCTTAGTTCGTGTCGGTGAGAGGGATACGCAGTATTTT
TRBV7-6,TRBJ2-3,NA,NA,CASSLAAGAVGTDTQYF,TGTGCCAGCAGCTTAGCGGCCGGGGCGGTCGGCACAGATACGCAGTATTTT
TRBV5-1,TRBJ2-1,NA,NA,CASSPLGIDEQFF,TGCGCCAGCAGCCCACTAGGGATAGATGAGCAGTTCTTC
TRBV7-8,TRBJ1-2,NA,TRBD1,CASSTTGQGPYGYTF,TGTGCCAGCAGCACAACCGGACAGGGCCCCTATGGCTACACCTTC
TRBV11-3,TRBJ1-2,NA,NA,CASSLGTSKGYGYTF,TGTGCCAGCAGCTTGGGGACGTCTAAGGGCTATGGCTACACCTTC
TRBV7-8,TRBJ1-1,NA,NA,CASSSRGTQGHSEAFF,TGTGCCAGCAGCTCCCGGGGGACCCAGGGGCACTCTGAAGCTTTCTTT
TRBV7-6,TRBJ1-1,NA,TRBD1,CASSRGTGGYTEAFF,TGTGCCAGCAGCCGGGGGACAGGGGGCTATACTGAAGCTTTCTTT
TRBV7-9,TRBJ2-1,few,NA,CASSYPGTLVNEQFF,TGTGCCAGCAGCTACCCCGGGACATTGGTGAATGAGCAGTTCTTC
TRBV7-9,TRBJ1-2,NA,TRBD1,CASSLEGAILYGYTF,TGTGCCAGCAGCTTAGAGGGGGCCATTCTCTATGGCTACACCTTC
TRBV12-3/TRBV12-4,TRBJ2-3,NA,TRBD1,CASTDQQGSTDTQYF,TGTGCCAGCACCGACCAACAGGGGAGCACAGATACGCAGTATTTT
TRBV29-1,TRBJ2-5,NA,TRBD2,CSVGTSGGVETQYF,TGCAGCGTGGGGACTAGCGGGGGAGTAGAGACCCAGTACTTC
TRBV7-8,TRBJ1-5,NA,TRBD1,CASSLGGQGHQPQHF,TGTGCCAGCAGCTTAGGGGGACAGGGGCATCAGCCCCAGCATTTT
TRBV24-1,TRBJ2-1,few,NA,CATSDPSVTSSGEQFF,TGTGCCACCAGTGATCCTAGCGTCACAAGCTCGGGTGAGCAGTTCTTC
TRBV7-9,TRBJ2-1,NA,TRBD1,CASSPDGTGNNEQFF,TGTGCCAGCAGCCCCGACGGGACAGGGAACAATGAGCAGTTCTTC
TRBV3-1,TRBJ2-2,NA,TRBD2,CASSRDASGRAGELFF,TGTGCCAGCAGCCGCGATGCTAGCGGGAGGGCCGGGGAGCTGTTTTTT
TRBV3-1,TRBJ2-5,few,TRBD2,CASSPMSGLAETQYF,TGTGCCAGCAGCCCCATGAGCGGACTAGCCGAGACCCAGTACTTC
TRBV5-5,TRBJ2-7,medium-sized,TRBD1,CASSRTTGAEQYF,TGTGCCAGCAGCCGAACTACAGGGGCAGAGCAGTACTTC
TRBV27,TRBJ2-1,few,NA,CASSIRERVVDEQFF,TGTGCCAGCAGTATCCGGGAGCGAGTGGTGGATGAGCAGTTCTTC
TRBV20-1,TRBJ2-7,NA,TRBD1,CSVSRQGREQYF,TGCAGTGTATCGCGACAGGGACGCGAGCAGTACTTC
TRBV2,TRBJ2-1,NA,TRBD2,CASSQSSGGAEQFF,TGTGCCAGCAGTCAGAGTAGCGGGGGGGCTGAGCAGTTCTTC
TRBV18,TRBJ2-7,NA,TRBD1,CASSPSPGTGATSYEQYF,TGTGCCAGCTCTCCGAGTCCCGGGACAGGGGCAACCTCCTACGAGCAGTACTTC
TRBV6-1,TRBJ1-2,NA,NA,CASRDETVNYGYTF,TGTGCCAGCAGGGACGAGACAGTAAACTATGGCTACACCTTC
TRBV14,TRBJ2-7,few,NA,CASSPNIDEQYF,TGTGCCAGCAGCCCTAATATCGACGAGCAGTACTTC
TRBV20-1,TRBJ2-1,few,NA,CSARALEVYNEQFF,TGCAGTGCTAGAGCCCTAGAGGTATACAATGAGCAGTTCTTC
TRBV11-2,TRBJ2-2,NA,NA,CASSNNVALGGELFF,TGTGCCAGCAGCAATAACGTGGCGCTAGGGGGGGAGCTGTTTTTT
TRBV11-1,TRBJ2-7,few,TRBD1,CASSTDRVYEQYF,TGTGCCAGCAGCACGGACAGGGTCTACGAGCAGTACTTC